This T cell receptor beta chain was identified in a study of technical replicates of blood from a few donors. The length of the CDR3 is 16 residues. Looked up from germline, CDR1 is SGHNT and CDR2 is YYREEE (reference sequence). V gave up 0 bases and J gave up 6 bases; unmatched junction bases: 10. Using immunoSEQ multiplex PCR, the repertoire was profiled, and TCRdb retains in-frame clones only, with some absent. The sample lists about 15,000 clones; roughly 84% were seen once. Sequenced input: PBMCs. The chain couples TRBV5-4 to TRBJ1-2; TRBD1 aligns across 8 bases. This receptor was identified in a human donor in good health. The CDR3 is CASSLEVAGGFNGYTF. CDR3 bases: TGTGCCAGCAGCTTGGAGGTCGCAGGGGGCTTCAATGGCTACACCTTC. The full variable domain, completed using reference TRBV5-4 and TRBJ1-2, is ETGVTQSPTHLIKTRGQQVTLRCSSQSGHNTVSWYQQALGQGPQFIFQYYREEENGRGNFPPRFSGLQFPNYSSELNVNALELDDSALYLCASSLEVAGGFNGYTFGSGTRLTVV.